The T cell receptor (beta chain) under discussion was sequenced for a study of T cell repertoires in cytomegalovirus infection. Study at large: An indication of both CMV infection and matching HLA type came from public TCR beta signatures. Whole-study findings and limits: CMV carriers with the relevant HLA were identified by cumulative public TCR beta family frequency. Across the ex vivo response, the dominant clonotypes were HLA-C-restricted CMV-specific TCR beta clonotypes.

CDR3 length equals 14 residues. V was clipped by 7 bases and J by 0 bases; unmatched bases: 6. Germline V gene data show CDR1 as MDHEN and CDR2 as SYDVKM. This clonotype has only a few counts. The antigen is undetermined. TCRdb processed the reads anew with MiXCR; each CDR3 protein has one entry. The repertoire has about 740,000 distinct CDR3 sequences, roughly a third of them found once; the top ten carry 2.8%. The chain recombines TRBV28 with TRBJ2-7; TRBD2 agrees at 7 bases. The sequencing sample was made of PBMCs. This TCR came from a human donor in good health (CMV status not recorded). Some clones in this sample may be carry-over from other donors' samples. As DNA, the CDR3 is TGTGCCAGCACCGCTAGCGGAACCTCCTACGAGCAGTACTTC. As protein: CASTASGTSYEQYF.